The clone carrying this TCR beta chain was detected ten times or more. The antigen is not known. V lost 0 bases and J 7 bases, leaving 6 bases between the germline ends. There are 12 residues in the CDR3. Using its own MiXCR run on the 5' RACE reads, TCRdb lists one record per CDR3 protein. This sample yields around 140,000 distinct CDR3 sequences, of which roughly 11% are seen a single time; around 4.3% belongs to the top ten. The data stem from a study of CD8 T cells in ankylosing spondylitis. General study results and limits: Enrichment of disease-linked clones was reportedly significant in matched ankylosing spondylitis synovial fluid.

The rearrangement uses TRBV12-3 or TRBV12-4 and TRBJ1-1; D call uncertain. Sequencing was done on a sample of blood, either unsorted or a sorted T cell fraction (not recorded which). This TCR came from a female donor with ankylosing spondylitis or in good health (not recorded which). In nucleotides, the CDR3 is TGTGCCAGCAGTTTAGCTGGTGTTGAAGCTTTCTTT. Its protein is CASSLAGVEAFF.